These 25 T cell receptor beta chains were sequenced from one sample in a study of shared clonotypes between healthy human individuals. Naive CD8 isolation took CD45RO-negative cells positively selected for CCR7 and excluded terminally differentiated effector memory CD45RA+ cells. The repertoire was sequenced with immunoSEQ multiplex PCR; TCRdb's copy has only in-frame clones and lacks some. The table shows 550,000 to 750,000 clones, with just under 97% occurring only once. The sequencing sample was made of naive CD8+ T cells sorted from blood. The receptors stem from a woman aged 25 to 39 in good health.

The V and J genes are TRBV7-7 and TRBJ2-7; D uncertain. With 2 bases removed from V and 3 bases from J, the gap between germline ends came to 11 bases. Germline CDR1 SSHAT, CDR2 FNYEAQ (reference sequence). This CDR3 comprises 14 residues. The CDR3 sequence is CASSLSAGVYEQYF. The CDR3 DNA reads as TGTGCCAGCAGCTTATCGGCAGGAGTCTACGAGCAGTACTTC.

V is TRBV15 and J is TRBJ2-7; TRBD2 matches at 9 bases. CDR3 size: 15 residues. With V trimmed by 0 bases and J by 3 bases, 3 bases remained unmatched. Per germline, CDR1 LNHNV and CDR2 YYDKDF (reference sequence). CDR3 sequence (DNA): TGTGCCACCAGCAGAGATGGGACTAGCAACTACGAGCAGTACTTC. Its translation is CATSRDGTSNYEQYF.

In nucleotides, the CDR3 is TGTGCCAGCAGCTTAGACCATCTGGGCGCTGGGGCCAACGTCCTGACTTTC. This translates into CASSLDHLGAGANVLTF. The V call is TRBV7-9, the J call TRBJ2-6, with no clear D. There are 17 residues in the CDR3. Trimming left V 1 base short and J 2 bases short, with 12 bases between. CDR1 is SEHNR and CDR2 is FQNEAQ in the germline V gene (reference sequence).

This chain joins TRBV7-8 and TRBJ1-3, with D unclear. V dropped 1 base and J dropped 0 bases, with 7 bases sitting between them. The CDR3 is 15 amino acids. Germline values: CDR1 SGHVS, CDR2 FQNEAQ. The CDR3: CASSLGRASGNTIYF. The CDR3 DNA follows: TGTGCCAGCAGCTTAGGGAGGGCCTCTGGAAACACCATATATTTT.

This chain connects TRBV11-3 to TRBJ2-5, with D unresolved. The germline gives CDR1 SGHNT, CDR2 YENEEA. V lost 2 bases to trimming and J lost 5 bases, with 9 bases between them. The length of the CDR3 is 13 residues. The CDR3 DNA is TGTGCCAGCAGCTTATGGGGTGGCGAGACCCAGTACTTC. It codes for CASSLWGGETQYF.

The chain joins TRBV25-1 to TRBJ2-3, with 10 bases fitting TRBD1. CDR3 length equals 14 residues. CDR1 and CDR2 from the germline V gene are MGHDK and SYGVNS. V shed 4 bases, J shed 5 bases, and the junction held 3 bases outside the gene matches. The CDR3 sequence is CASSGQGAKDTQYF. The DNA for the CDR3 is TGTGCCAGCAGTGGACAGGGGGCTAAAGATACGCAGTATTTT.

The rearrangement uses TRBV9 and TRBJ2-7, with TRBD2 matching 11 bases. V trimming: 3 bases; J trimming: 2 bases; junction bases outside the gene matches: 4. The CDR3 spans 15 residues. CDR1 is SGDLS, CDR2 YYNGEE, per germline. The DNA of the CDR3 is TGTGCCAGCAGCGACACTAGCGGGAGTCCCTACGAGCAGTACTTC. It encodes CASSDTSGSPYEQYF.

The chain couples TRBV4-1 to TRBJ1-1; D possibly corresponds to TRBD1 (5 bases). The CDR3 spans 13 residues. The V and J ends lost 4 bases and 2 bases respectively, with 8 bases between them. The germline CDR1 and CDR2 sequences are MGHRA and YSYEKL. CDR3 DNA: TGCGCCAGCAGCCGGGGCCTAAACACTGAAGCTTTCTTT. Amino acids: CASSRGLNTEAFF.

The chain uses TRBV4-1 and TRBJ2-5; 8 nucleotides agree with TRBD2. J gave up 7 bases and V 4 bases, and 8 bases lay outside the gene matches. The CDR3 covers 14 residues. Germline V gene data show CDR1 as MGHRA and CDR2 as YSYEKL. CDR3 bases: TGCGCCAGCAGCCCCTTGGCGGGAGGTGCGACCCAGTACTTC. Translation gives CASSPLAGGATQYF.

The CDR3: CAWSVTGFGEAFF. CDR3 bases: TGTGCCTGGAGTGTGACAGGGTTCGGTGAAGCTTTCTTT. The genes are TRBV30 and TRBJ1-1, with 7 positions matching TRBD1. There are 13 residues in the CDR3. Trimming cost V 0 bases and J 7 bases; bases outside gene matches: 5. CDR1 is GTSNPN, CDR2 SVGIG, per germline (reference sequence).

The chain couples TRBV7-9 to TRBJ1-1; no firm D call. The V gene lost 3 bases and the J gene lost 1 base, with 9 bases spanning the gap. This CDR3 region has 14 residues. Germline CDR1 is SEHNR and CDR2 is FQNEAQ (reference sequence). The CDR3 loop reads CASSFTGKNTEAFF. In nucleotides, the CDR3 is TGTGCCAGCAGCTTTACCGGGAAGAACACTGAAGCTTTCTTT.

The chain is built from TRBV27 and TRBJ2-7, with a weak D call TRBD2 (7 bases). The CDR3 is 15 amino acids. Germline-derived CDR1 and CDR2 are MNHEY and SMNVEV (reference sequence). V lost 5 bases and J 2 bases, leaving 16 bases between the germline ends. DNA of the CDR3: TGTGCCAGCAGTCCCGGGGGGCCCAGCCCCTACGAGCAGTACTTC. This encodes CASSPGGPSPYEQYF.

V usage is TRBV2 and J usage is TRBJ1-1; D uncertain. The CDR3 loop spans 13 amino acids. Germline CDR1 is SNHLY and CDR2 is FYNNEI. V was shortened by 7 bases and J by 1 base, with 10 bases between the two germline ends. CDR3 nucleotides: TGTGCCAGCACCTTTTGGAAGAACACTGAAGCTTTCTTT. As protein: CASTFWKNTEAFF.

The J gene is TRBJ2-7, the V gene TRBV27, with D maybe TRBD2 (5 bases). Germline-derived CDR1 and CDR2 are MNHEY and SMNVEV (reference sequence). Trimming pared 6 bases from V and 4 bases from J, leaving 16 bases between. The CDR3 covers 14 residues. The CDR3 DNA reads as TGTGCCAGCAGAGGCGGACCCGGGAATTACGAGCAGTACTTC. Translation: CASRGGPGNYEQYF.

V usage is TRBV10-3 and J usage is TRBJ2-1; tentative D call: TRBD2 (5 bases). V was trimmed by 5 bases and J by 3 bases, leaving 14 bases between them. CDR1 is ENHRY, CDR2 SYGVKD, per germline. The CDR3 covers 15 residues. The CDR3 reads CAISSPSTDYNEQFF. CDR3 in DNA: TGTGCCATCAGTTCCCCTAGCACCGACTACAATGAGCAGTTCTTC.

Regarding this clone: The same CDR3 can be traced to other DNA sequences in this sample. CDR3 loop: CASRGQGSYEQYF. The CDR3 DNA sequence: TGTGCCAGCAGAGGACAGGGCTCCTACGAGCAGTACTTC. The chain carries TRBV27 and TRBJ2-7; 8 nucleotides align to TRBD1. After removal of 6 bases from V and 0 bases from J, the junction contained 1 base not matched to a gene. There are 13 residues in the CDR3. Germline V gene data show CDR1 as MNHEY and CDR2 as SMNVEV (reference sequence).

V usage is TRBV29-1 and J usage is TRBJ2-1, with TRBD2 matching over 9 bases. The V and J ends lost 6 bases and 2 bases, in that order; junction bases with no gene match: 8. Germline V CDR1 and CDR2: SQVTM, ANQGSEA. This CDR3 is 15 amino acids long. The CDR3 nucleotides are TGCAGCGTCGCACATAGCGGGAGACCCTACAATGAGCAGTTCTTC. It yields the protein CSVAHSGRPYNEQFF.

Concerning this clone: The DNA is omitted, as the CDR3 cannot be located on it reliably, and the CDR3 follows TCRdb's listing. Distinct nucleotide sequences in the sample also encode this CDR3. V usage is TRBV5-4 and J usage is TRBJ2-1; TRBD1 was called by the table and not checked on the DNA. Germline V gives CDR1 SGHNT, CDR2 YYREEE (reference sequence). The CDR3 numbers 13 amino acids, ends counted. This CDR3 is CASSFGQGNEQFF.

This rearrangement joins TRBV30 to TRBJ2-1, with TRBD2 matching over 8 bases. CDR3 length equals 16 residues. CDR1 is GTSNPN, CDR2 SVGIG, per germline (reference sequence). After removal of 4 bases from V and 7 bases from J, the junction contained 15 bases not matched to a gene. This chain's CDR3 is CAWNPDVAGLSNEQFF. CDR3 DNA sequence: TGTGCCTGGAATCCCGACGTAGCGGGACTATCAAATGAGCAGTTCTTC.

The rearrangement uses TRBV2 and TRBJ2-3; D not certain. The CDR3 is made up of 13 amino acids. V dropped 7 bases and J dropped 2 bases, with 10 bases sitting between them. Germline V CDR1 and CDR2: SNHLY, FYNNEI. CDR3 sequence: CASTSEHTDTQYF. The DNA for the CDR3 is TGTGCCAGCACCTCGGAACACACAGATACGCAGTATTTT.

The chain is built from TRBV12-5 and TRBJ2-1; D is undetermined. The CDR3 has 14 amino acids. Germline values: CDR1 LGHNT, CDR2 FRNRAP. Trimming pared 6 bases from V and 8 bases from J, leaving 17 bases between. The CDR3 protein is CASGSPSRIDEQFF. CDR3 bases: TGTGCTAGTGGGAGCCCCAGCAGGATCGATGAGCAGTTCTTC.

This clone was observed a single time. The genes are TRBV27 and TRBJ2-3; 9 positions agree with TRBD2. Germline V lookup: CDR1 MNHEY, CDR2 SMNVEV (reference sequence). The CDR3 extends over 15 amino acids. V shed 6 bases, J shed 1 base, and the junction held 5 bases outside the gene matches. CDR3 coding DNA: TGTGCCAGCAGCGTCTTAGCGGGGGGCACAGATACGCAGTATTTT. Translating gives CASSVLAGGTDTQYF.

This chain links TRBV11-2 with TRBJ2-7; a weak D match, TRBD2 (6 bases). The V and J ends lost 5 bases and 4 bases respectively, with 12 bases between them. Germline loops: CDR1 SGHAT, CDR2 FQNNGV. CDR3 size: 13 residues. The CDR3 nucleotides read TGTGCCAGCAGCCTCGGGGGTGTTTACGAGCAGTACTTC. Its protein product is CASSLGGVYEQYF.

CDR3 DNA: TGTGCCAGCAGTGCCCGGGACTACGAGCAGTACTTC. This gives the protein CASSARDYEQYF. The chain joins TRBV2 to TRBJ2-7; tentatively, D is TRBD2 (5 bases). With 4 bases removed from V and 3 bases from J, the gap between germline ends came to 7 bases. Germline lookup yields CDR1 SNHLY and CDR2 FYNNEI. The CDR3 has 12 residues.

The J gene is TRBJ1-5, the V gene TRBV28; the D is unclear. V was clipped by 3 bases and J by 3 bases, with 24 bases between them. Germline V CDR1 and CDR2: MDHEN, SYDVKM. The length of the CDR3 is 19 residues. The CDR3 nucleotides are TGTGCCAGCAGTTTTTCGCTTACCTTTTCATGGACGGACAATCAGCCCCAGCATTTT. Amino acid sequence: CASSFSLTFSWTDNQPQHF. Full variable domain (missing parts from reference TRBV28 and TRBJ1-5): DVKVTQSSRYLVKRTGEKVFLECVQDMDHENMFWYRQDPGLGLRLIYFSYDVKMKEKGDIPEGYSVSREKKERFSLILESASTNQTSMYLCASSFSLTFSWTDNQPQHFGDGTRLSIL.